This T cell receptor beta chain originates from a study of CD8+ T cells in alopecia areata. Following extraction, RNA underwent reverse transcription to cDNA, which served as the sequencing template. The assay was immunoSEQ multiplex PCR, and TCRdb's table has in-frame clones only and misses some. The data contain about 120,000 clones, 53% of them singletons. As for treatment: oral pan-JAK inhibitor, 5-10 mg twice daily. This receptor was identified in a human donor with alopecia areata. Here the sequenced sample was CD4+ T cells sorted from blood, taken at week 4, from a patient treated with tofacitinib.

This chain's CDR3 is CASSHLSSGGTYEQYF. The CDR3 coding sequence is TGTGCCAGCAGCCATCTATCTAGCGGGGGGACCTACGAGCAGTACTTC. J is TRBJ2-7 and V is TRBV7-9; 11 nucleotides match TRBD2. The CDR3 runs to 16 residues. The germline V gene has CDR1 SEHNR and CDR2 FQNEAQ (reference sequence). The junction had 8 bases not matched to a gene; V was cut back by 5 bases and J by 2 bases.